This TCR beta chain derives from a study of T cell responses to AZD1222 COVID-19 vaccine. Regarding this clone: Its matching antigen is unknown.

Study findings and constraints: With two AZD1222 doses given, Spike-specific TCR breadth and depth both rose. At 160-218 and 743-854, vaccine-associated CD4 TCRs were dominant, and they spanned spike. Regions left unmutated in variants are reportedly the target of nearly half of spike-specific TCRs.

Profiling relied on immunoSEQ multiplex PCR, and the TCRdb table lists in-frame clones only, not all of them. The repertoire holds tens of thousands of clones, with 80% to 90% as singletons. Germline assignment: CDR1 GTSNPN and CDR2 SVGIG (reference sequence). With V trimmed by 1 base and J by 7 bases, 1 base remained unmatched. The CDR3 sequence is 13 residues long. The clonotype originates from an adult in good health. This chain joins TRBV30 and TRBJ2-2; 9 bases match TRBD1. The material was peripheral blood, obtained on day 0 of AZD1222 vaccination. The CDR3 DNA reads TGTGCCTGGAGTGGACAGGGGGTCGGGGAGCTGTTTTTT. Translation: CAWSGQGVGELFF. Full variable domain (outside the CDR3, taken from reference TRBV30 and TRBJ2-2): SQTIHQWPATLVQPVGSPLSLECTVEGTSNPNLYWYRQAAGRGLQLLFYSVGIGQISSEVPQNLSASRPQDRQFILSSKKLLLSDSGFYLCAWSGQGVGELFFGEGSRLTVL.